This is a list of T cell receptor beta chains from one sample in a study of control samples from healthy donors and cancer patients. TCRdb keeps only in-frame clones here, not all; method: immunoSEQ multiplex PCR. The sample includes 30,000 to 40,000 clones, approximately 93% of them seen just once. The material sequenced was PBMCs. These receptors were taken from a man aged 35 to 55 with colorectal cancer. CDR3s include the opening cysteine and the closing phenylalanine or tryptophan. The D gene is left open where the match is weak. Only some rows state a clone size, as once, few, many or a class for expanded clones.

V,D,size,J,DNA,CDR3
TRBV30,TRBD1,.,TRBJ1-2,TGTGCCTGGAGTCCCCAACCGGGACAGGGTGTCTATGGCTACACCTTC,CAWSPQPGQGVYGYTF
TRBV11-2,.,.,TRBJ2-2,TGTGCCAGCAGCCGAGCGGGGAGGGGGTATGGCGGGGAGCTGTTTTTT,CASSRAGRGYGGELFF
TRBV10-1,.,.,TRBJ2-2,TGCGCCAGCAGTACTAGCCCGGGGGGGGAGCTGTTTTTT,CASSTSPGGELFF
TRBV6-1,TRBD1,.,TRBJ2-1,TGTGCCAGCAGTTCATCGGGACAGGGGTACAATGAGCAGTTCTTC,CASSSSGQGYNEQFF
TRBV9,TRBD2,.,TRBJ2-3,TGTGCCAGCAGCCCGCGGGGGGCGGATACGCAGTATTTT,CASSPRGADTQYF
TRBV30,.,.,TRBJ1-3,TGTGCCTGGACCGAGGGGACACTTGGAAACACCATATATTTT,CAWTEGTLGNTIYF
TRBV6-5,TRBD2,.,TRBJ2-2,TGTGCCAGCAGGCCCGGGGGGGTAATCCCCGGGGAGCTGTTTTTT,CASRPGGVIPGELFF
TRBV10-3,.,.,TRBJ1-3,TGTGCCATCAGTGAGTCGGAGGGTTTCTCTGGAAACACCATATATTTT,CAISESEGFSGNTIYF
TRBV5-8,.,.,TRBJ2-1,TGTGCCAGCAGCCCCAGGGTGAGCTCCTACAATGAGCAGTTCTTC,CASSPRVSSYNEQFF
TRBV7-3,TRBD1,.,TRBJ1-5,TGTGCCAGCAGCCAGGGGGGGTATAGCAATCAGCCCCAGCATTTT,CASSQGGYSNQPQHF
TRBV4-1,.,.,TRBJ1-4,TGCGCCAGCAGCCAAGCACAGGGTTATGAAAAACTGTTTTTT,CASSQAQGYEKLFF
TRBV7-3,TRBD2,.,TRBJ2-2,TGTGCCAGCAGTTTAGCGGGGGGCCGGGGCACCGGGGAGCTGTTTTTT,CASSLAGGRGTGELFF
TRBV11-3,TRBD2,.,TRBJ2-7,TGTGCCAGCACAACGGACCGGGGGGAAGGTGAGCAGTACTTC,CASTTDRGEGEQYF
TRBV7-9,.,.,TRBJ2-1,TGTGCCAGCAGCTCGGACAGACAACCCTCCTACAATGAGCAGTTCTTC,CASSSDRQPSYNEQFF
TRBV7-9,TRBD1,.,TRBJ2-7,TGTGCCAGCAGCTCTAAGGCCGGACAGGGGATGAATGAGCAGTACTTC,CASSSKAGQGMNEQYF
TRBV29-1,TRBD1,once,TRBJ1-2,TGCAGCGTTACAGGGGGCCAAGGTGGCTACACCTTC,CSVTGGQGGYTF
TRBV6-2/TRBV6-3,.,.,TRBJ2-7,TGTGCCAGCAGTTACTCTAGATCGCAGGGTGGATACGAGCAGTACTTC,CASSYSRSQGGYEQYF
TRBV4-1,.,once,TRBJ1-4,TGCGCCAGCAGCCAAGATCCCCGGACCGCCGTCTGGGAAAAACTGTTTTTT,CASSQDPRTAVWEKLFF
TRBV5-6,TRBD2,.,TRBJ2-1,TGTGCCAGCAGCTTCAAACCGAGCGGGGGTAGTAACAATGAGCAGTTCTTC,CASSFKPSGGSNNEQFF
TRBV3-1/TRBV3-2,.,once,TRBJ1-1,TGTGCCAGCAGCCAAGGTCGCCAGGGAGTTTTCTTT,CASSQGRQGVFF
TRBV5-1,.,once,TRBJ2-7,TGCGCCAGCAGCCTCACGGGGGACCAGTACGAGCAGTACTTC,CASSLTGDQYEQYF
TRBV6-5,TRBD1,.,TRBJ1-1,TGTGCCAGCAGTTATGAGGGGGCCCCGAACACTGAAGCTTTCTTT,CASSYEGAPNTEAFF
TRBV5-1,.,.,TRBJ1-1,TGCGCCAGCACCGAACTTCAAGGTGGAGGTGGGGGCATGAACACTGAAGCTTTCTTT,CASTELQGGGGGMNTEAFF
TRBV2,.,.,TRBJ2-5,TGTGCCAGCACGAGACGGCCCGAGGGGGCCCAGTACTTC,CASTRRPEGAQYF
TRBV9,TRBD2,.,TRBJ2-3,TGTGCCAGCAGCATAGGCGGCGGGAGCACCCCGAGCACAGATACGCAGTATTTT,CASSIGGGSTPSTDTQYF
TRBV5-1,TRBD2,.,TRBJ2-3,TGCGCCAGCAGCTTGTCTCCGACTAGCGGGCAACATACGCAGTATTTT,CASSLSPTSGQHTQYF
TRBV7-3,TRBD1,.,TRBJ1-2,TGTGCCAGCAGCTTACAGGGACAGGGCTATGGCTACACCTTC,CASSLQGQGYGYTF
TRBV11-1,.,.,TRBJ1-1,TGTGCCAGCGGAAGGCAGGAGAACACTGAAGCTTTCTTT,CASGRQENTEAFF
TRBV27,.,.,TRBJ2-1,TGTGCCAGCAGTTTCGGGTCTGCCAATGAGCAGTTCTTC,CASSFGSANEQFF
TRBV24-1,TRBD1,.,TRBJ1-2,TGTGCCACCAGTGATGGACCGGGACAGGGGGCCAACTATGGCTACACCTTC,CATSDGPGQGANYGYTF
TRBV5-1,.,.,TRBJ1-1,TGCGCCAGCAGCAGGGACCCAGCGGGGAACACTGAAGCTTTCTTT,CASSRDPAGNTEAFF
TRBV7-2,.,.,TRBJ2-5,TGTGCCAGCAGCTTAGGCCCGGAGAAGACCCAGTACTTC,CASSLGPEKTQYF